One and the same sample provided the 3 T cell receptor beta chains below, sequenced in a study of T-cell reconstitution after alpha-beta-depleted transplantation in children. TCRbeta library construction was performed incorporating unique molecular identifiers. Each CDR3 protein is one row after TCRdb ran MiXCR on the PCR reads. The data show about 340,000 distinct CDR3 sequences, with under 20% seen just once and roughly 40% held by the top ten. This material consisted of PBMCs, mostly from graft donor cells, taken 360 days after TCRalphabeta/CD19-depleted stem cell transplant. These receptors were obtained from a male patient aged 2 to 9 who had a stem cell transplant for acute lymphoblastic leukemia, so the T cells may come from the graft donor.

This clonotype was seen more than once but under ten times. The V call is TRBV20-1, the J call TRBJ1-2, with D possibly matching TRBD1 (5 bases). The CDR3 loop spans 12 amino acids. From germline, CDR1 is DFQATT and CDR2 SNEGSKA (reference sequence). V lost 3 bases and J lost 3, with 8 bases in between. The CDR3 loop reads CSARRRDYGYTF. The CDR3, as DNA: TGCAGTGCTAGGCGCAGGGACTATGGCTACACCTTC.

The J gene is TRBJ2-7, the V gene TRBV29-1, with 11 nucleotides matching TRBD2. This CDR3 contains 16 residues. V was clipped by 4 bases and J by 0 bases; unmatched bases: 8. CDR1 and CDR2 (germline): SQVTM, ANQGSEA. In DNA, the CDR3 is TGCAGCGTTGGCGGGCTAGCGGGAGGTACCTCCTACGAGCAGTACTTC. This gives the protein CSVGGLAGGTSYEQYF.

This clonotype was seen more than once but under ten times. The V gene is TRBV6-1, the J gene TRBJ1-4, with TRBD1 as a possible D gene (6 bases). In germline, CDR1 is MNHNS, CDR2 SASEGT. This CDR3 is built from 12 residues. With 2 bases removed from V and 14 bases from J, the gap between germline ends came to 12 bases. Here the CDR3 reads CASSELGQRLFF. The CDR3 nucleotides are TGTGCCAGCAGTGAACTAGGACAGAGGCTGTTTTTT.